This is a list of T cell receptor beta chains from one sample in a study of PD-1 blockade in mismatch repair-deficient tumors. Measured with immunoSEQ multiplex PCR; TCRdb has only the in-frame clones, and not every one. The data contain over 100,000 clones, roughly 80% of them singletons. Material: peripheral blood, obtained about 60 weeks after starting pembrolizumab. Receptors were obtained from an adult with mismatch repair-deficient cancer. The CDR3 runs from the conserved cysteine through the conserved F or W. The order of the fields is J gene, D gene, V gene, clone size, CDR3 protein, CDR3 DNA. A D gene is named only where the DNA matches it firmly. Size tells how often a clone was seen (once, few, many) or the class of an expanded clone, and some rows leave it out.

j_gene: TRBJ2-1
d_gene: -
v_gene: TRBV5-1
abundance: -
CDR3aa: CASSDGGGYNEQFF
CDR3nt: TGCGCCAGCAGCGATGGAGGGGGCTACAATGAGCAGTTCTTC

j_gene: TRBJ1-2
d_gene: -
v_gene: TRBV30
abundance: few
CDR3aa: CAWSVGGRPYYGYTF
CDR3nt: TGTGCCTGGAGTGTTGGTGGCAGACCCTACTATGGCTACACCTTC

j_gene: TRBJ2-1
d_gene: -
v_gene: TRBV7-3
abundance: -
CDR3aa: CASSTGAYNEQFF
CDR3nt: TGTGCCTCCAGCACCGGGGCCTACAATGAGCAGTTCTTC

j_gene: TRBJ2-1
d_gene: -
v_gene: TRBV11-2
abundance: -
CDR3aa: CASSLAGGANEQFF
CDR3nt: TGTGCCAGCAGCCTAGCTGGGGGAGCCAATGAGCAGTTCTTC

j_gene: TRBJ1-1
d_gene: -
v_gene: TRBV4-1
abundance: -
CDR3aa: CASSQEPGNTEAFF
CDR3nt: TGCGCCAGCAGCCAAGAGCCGGGGAACACTGAAGCTTTCTTT

j_gene: TRBJ1-1
d_gene: -
v_gene: TRBV6-5
abundance: -
CDR3aa: CASKDGALLEAFF
CDR3nt: TGTGCCAGCAAAGACGGTGCACTCCTTGAAGCTTTCTTT

j_gene: TRBJ2-7
d_gene: -
v_gene: TRBV11-2
abundance: -
CDR3aa: CASSPDSYEQYF
CDR3nt: TGTGCCAGCAGCCCCGACTCCTACGAGCAGTACTTC

j_gene: TRBJ2-2
d_gene: -
v_gene: TRBV6-1
abundance: -
CDR3aa: CASSEQGGGTGELFF
CDR3nt: TGTGCCAGCAGTGAACAGGGGGGTGGCACCGGGGAGCTGTTTTTT

j_gene: TRBJ2-3
d_gene: -
v_gene: TRBV7-9
abundance: -
CDR3aa: CASSLAGVGSRTDTQYF
CDR3nt: TGTGCCAGCAGCTTAGCGGGAGTCGGGAGTCGCACAGATACGCAGTATTTT

j_gene: TRBJ2-1
d_gene: -
v_gene: TRBV6-9
abundance: -
CDR3aa: CASSSPGHSGEQFF
CDR3nt: TGTGCCAGCAGTTCTCCGGGACACTCCGGGGAGCAGTTCTTC

j_gene: TRBJ2-3
d_gene: -
v_gene: TRBV5-4
abundance: -
CDR3aa: CASSRGAGADTQYF
CDR3nt: TGTGCCAGCAGCCGGGGGGCGGGAGCAGATACGCAGTATTTT